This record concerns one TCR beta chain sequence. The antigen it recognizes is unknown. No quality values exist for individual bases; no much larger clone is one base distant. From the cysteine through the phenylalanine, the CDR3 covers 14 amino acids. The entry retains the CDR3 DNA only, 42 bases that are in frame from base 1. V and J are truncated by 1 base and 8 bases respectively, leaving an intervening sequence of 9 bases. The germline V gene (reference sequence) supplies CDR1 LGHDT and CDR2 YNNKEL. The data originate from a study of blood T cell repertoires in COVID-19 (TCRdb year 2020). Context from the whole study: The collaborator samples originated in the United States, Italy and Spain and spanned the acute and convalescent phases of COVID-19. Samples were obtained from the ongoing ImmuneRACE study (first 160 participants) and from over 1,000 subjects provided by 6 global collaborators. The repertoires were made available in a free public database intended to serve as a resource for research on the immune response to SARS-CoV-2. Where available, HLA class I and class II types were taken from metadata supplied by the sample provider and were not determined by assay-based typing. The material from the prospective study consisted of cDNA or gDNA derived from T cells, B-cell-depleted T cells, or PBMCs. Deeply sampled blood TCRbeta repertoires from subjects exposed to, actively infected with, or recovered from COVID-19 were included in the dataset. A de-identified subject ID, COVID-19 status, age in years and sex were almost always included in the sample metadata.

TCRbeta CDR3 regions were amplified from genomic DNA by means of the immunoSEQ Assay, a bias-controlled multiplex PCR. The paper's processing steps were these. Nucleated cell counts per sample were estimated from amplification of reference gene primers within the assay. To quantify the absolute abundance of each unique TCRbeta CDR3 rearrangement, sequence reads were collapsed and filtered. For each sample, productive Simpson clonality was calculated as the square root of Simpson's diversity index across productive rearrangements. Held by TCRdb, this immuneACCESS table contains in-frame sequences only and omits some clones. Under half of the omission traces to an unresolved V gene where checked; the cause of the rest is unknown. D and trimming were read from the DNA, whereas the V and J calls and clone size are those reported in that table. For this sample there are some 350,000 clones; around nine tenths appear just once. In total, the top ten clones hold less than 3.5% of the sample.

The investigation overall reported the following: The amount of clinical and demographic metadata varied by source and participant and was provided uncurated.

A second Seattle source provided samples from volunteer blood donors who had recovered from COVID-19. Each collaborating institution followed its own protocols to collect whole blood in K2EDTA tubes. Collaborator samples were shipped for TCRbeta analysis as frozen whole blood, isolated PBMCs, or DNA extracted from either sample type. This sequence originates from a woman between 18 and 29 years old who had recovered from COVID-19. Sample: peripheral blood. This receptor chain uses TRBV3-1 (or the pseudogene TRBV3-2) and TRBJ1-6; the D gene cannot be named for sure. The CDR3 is CASSQVSRDSPLHF. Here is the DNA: TGTGCCAGCAGCCAAGTATCGAGGGATTCACCCCTCCACTTT.